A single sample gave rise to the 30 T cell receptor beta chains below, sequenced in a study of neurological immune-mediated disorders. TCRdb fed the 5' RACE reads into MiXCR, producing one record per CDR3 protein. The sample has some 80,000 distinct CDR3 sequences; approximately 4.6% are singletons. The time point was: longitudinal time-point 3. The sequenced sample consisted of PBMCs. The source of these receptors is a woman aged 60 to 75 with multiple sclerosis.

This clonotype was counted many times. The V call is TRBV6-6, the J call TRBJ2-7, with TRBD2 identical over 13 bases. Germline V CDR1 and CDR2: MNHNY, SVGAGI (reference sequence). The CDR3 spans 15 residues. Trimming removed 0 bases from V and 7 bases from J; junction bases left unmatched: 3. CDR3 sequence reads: CASSYSGLAGYEQYF. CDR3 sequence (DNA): TGTGCCAGCAGTTACTCGGGACTAGCGGGGTATGAGCAGTACTTC.

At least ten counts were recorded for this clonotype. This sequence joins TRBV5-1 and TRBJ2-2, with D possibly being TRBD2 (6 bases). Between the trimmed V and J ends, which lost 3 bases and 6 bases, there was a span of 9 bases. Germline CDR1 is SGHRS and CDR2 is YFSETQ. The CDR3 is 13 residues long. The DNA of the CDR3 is TGCGCCAGCAGCTGGAGGGATCCCGGGGAGCTGTTTTTT. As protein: CASSWRDPGELFF.

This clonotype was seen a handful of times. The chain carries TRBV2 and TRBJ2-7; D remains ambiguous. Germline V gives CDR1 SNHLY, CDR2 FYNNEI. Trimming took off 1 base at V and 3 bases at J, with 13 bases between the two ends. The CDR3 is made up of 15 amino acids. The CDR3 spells CASSEGSLDDYEQYF. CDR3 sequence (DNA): TGTGCCAGCAGTGAAGGAAGCCTAGACGACTACGAGCAGTACTTC. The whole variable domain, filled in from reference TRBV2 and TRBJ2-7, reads EPEVTQTPSHQVTQMGQEVILRCVPISNHLYFYWYRQILGQKVEFLVSFYNNEISEKSEIFDDQFSVERPDGSNFTLKIRSTKLEDSAMYFCASSEGSLDDYEQYFGPGTRLTVT.

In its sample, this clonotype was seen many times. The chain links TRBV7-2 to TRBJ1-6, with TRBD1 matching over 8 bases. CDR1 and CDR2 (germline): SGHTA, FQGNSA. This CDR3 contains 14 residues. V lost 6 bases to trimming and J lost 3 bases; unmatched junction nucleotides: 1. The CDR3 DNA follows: TGTGCCAGCAGGGGGACAGGCTATAATTCACCCCTCCACTTT. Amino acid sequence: CASRGTGYNSPLHF. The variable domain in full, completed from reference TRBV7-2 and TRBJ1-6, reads GAGVSQSPSNKVTEKGKDVELRCDPISGHTALYWYRQSLGQGLEFLIYFQGNSAPDKSGLPSDRFSAERTGGSVSTLTIQRTQQEDSAVYLCASRGTGYNSPLHFGNGTRLTVT.

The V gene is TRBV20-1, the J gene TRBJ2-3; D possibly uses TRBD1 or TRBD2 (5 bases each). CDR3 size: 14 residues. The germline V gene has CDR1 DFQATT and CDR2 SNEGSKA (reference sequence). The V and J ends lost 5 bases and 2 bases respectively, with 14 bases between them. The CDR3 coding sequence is TGCAGTGCTCCTAGGGACGGGTACACAGATACGCAGTATTTT. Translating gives CSAPRDGYTDTQYF.

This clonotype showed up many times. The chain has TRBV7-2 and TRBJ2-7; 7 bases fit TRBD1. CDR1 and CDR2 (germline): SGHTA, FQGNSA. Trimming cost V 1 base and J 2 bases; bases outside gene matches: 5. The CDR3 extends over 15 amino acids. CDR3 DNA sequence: TGTGCCAGCAGCTTAGAGGGGACAGTTCCCTACGAGCAGTACTTC. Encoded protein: CASSLEGTVPYEQYF.

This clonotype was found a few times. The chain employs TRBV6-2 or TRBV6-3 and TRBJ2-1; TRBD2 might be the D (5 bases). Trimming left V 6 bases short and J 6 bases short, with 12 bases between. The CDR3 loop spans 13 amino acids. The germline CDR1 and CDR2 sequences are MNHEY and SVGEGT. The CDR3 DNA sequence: TGTGCCAGCAGCCCTAGCCGCATCAATGAGCAGTTCTTC. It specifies CASSPSRINEQFF.

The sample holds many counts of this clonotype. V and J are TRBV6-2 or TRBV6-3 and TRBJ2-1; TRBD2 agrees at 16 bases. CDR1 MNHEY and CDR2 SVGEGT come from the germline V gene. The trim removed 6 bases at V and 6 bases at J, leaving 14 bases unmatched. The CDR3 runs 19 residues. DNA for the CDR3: TGTGCCAGCAGCCCACACCCGGGACTAGCGGGGGGGCTTCGCAATGAGCAGTTCTTC. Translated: CASSPHPGLAGGLRNEQFF.

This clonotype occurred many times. The CDR3 region is CASSQALTGLEETQYF. The DNA for the CDR3 is TGTGCCAGCAGCCAAGCACTCACAGGGCTTGAAGAGACCCAGTACTTC. The V gene is TRBV14, the J gene TRBJ2-5; D possibly corresponds to TRBD1 (6 bases). The V and J ends lost 1 base and 3 bases respectively, with 15 bases between them. Germline V gene lookup returns CDR1 SGHDN and CDR2 FVKESK. The CDR3 consists of 16 residues.

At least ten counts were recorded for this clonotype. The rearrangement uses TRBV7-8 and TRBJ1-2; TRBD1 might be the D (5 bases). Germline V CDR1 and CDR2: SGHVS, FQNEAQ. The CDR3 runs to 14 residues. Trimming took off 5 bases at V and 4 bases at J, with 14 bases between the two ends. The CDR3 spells CASSQVQGAYGYTF. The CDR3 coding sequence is TGTGCCAGCAGCCAAGTCCAGGGAGCCTATGGCTACACCTTC.

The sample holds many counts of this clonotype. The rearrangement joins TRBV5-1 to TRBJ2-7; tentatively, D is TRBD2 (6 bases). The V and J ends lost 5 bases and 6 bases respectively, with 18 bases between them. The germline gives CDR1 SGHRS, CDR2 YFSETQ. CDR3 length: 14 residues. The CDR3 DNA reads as TGCGCCAGCAGAGACGGGGGACCGGTGGGCGAGCAGTACTTC. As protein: CASRDGGPVGEQYF.

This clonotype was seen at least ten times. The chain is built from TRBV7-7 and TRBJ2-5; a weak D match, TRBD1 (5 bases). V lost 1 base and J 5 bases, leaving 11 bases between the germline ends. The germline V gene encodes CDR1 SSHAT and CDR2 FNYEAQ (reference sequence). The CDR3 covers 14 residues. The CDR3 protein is CASSLVAGFETQYF. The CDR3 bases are TGTGCCAGCAGCTTAGTCGCAGGGTTTGAGACCCAGTACTTC.

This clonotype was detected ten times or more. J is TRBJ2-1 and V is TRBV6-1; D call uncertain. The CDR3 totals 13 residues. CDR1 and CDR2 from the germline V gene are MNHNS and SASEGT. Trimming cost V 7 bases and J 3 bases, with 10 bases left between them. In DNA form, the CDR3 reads TGTGCCAGCATAAGAGATATCTACAATGAGCAGTTCTTC. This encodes CASIRDIYNEQFF.

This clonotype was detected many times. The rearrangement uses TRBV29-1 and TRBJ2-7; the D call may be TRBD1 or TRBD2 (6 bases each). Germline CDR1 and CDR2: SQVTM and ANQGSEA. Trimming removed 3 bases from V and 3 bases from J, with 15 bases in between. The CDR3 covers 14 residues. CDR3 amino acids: CSVDEGVGGYEQYF. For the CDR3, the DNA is TGCAGCGTTGATGAGGGGGTGGGGGGCTACGAGCAGTACTTC.

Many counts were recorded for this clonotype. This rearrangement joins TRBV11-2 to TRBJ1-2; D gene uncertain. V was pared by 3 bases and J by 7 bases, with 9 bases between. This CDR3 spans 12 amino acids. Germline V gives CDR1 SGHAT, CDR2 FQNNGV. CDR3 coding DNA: TGTGCCAGCAGCTTGCATGGCTCTGGCTACACCTTC. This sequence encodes CASSLHGSGYTF.

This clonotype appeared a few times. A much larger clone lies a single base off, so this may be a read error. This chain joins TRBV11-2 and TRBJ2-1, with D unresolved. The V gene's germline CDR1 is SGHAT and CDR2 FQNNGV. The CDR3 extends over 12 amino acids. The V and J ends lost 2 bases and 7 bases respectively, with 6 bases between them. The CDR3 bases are TGTGCCAGCAGCTTAAGGGTGAATGAGCAGTTCTTC. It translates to CASSLRVNEQFF.

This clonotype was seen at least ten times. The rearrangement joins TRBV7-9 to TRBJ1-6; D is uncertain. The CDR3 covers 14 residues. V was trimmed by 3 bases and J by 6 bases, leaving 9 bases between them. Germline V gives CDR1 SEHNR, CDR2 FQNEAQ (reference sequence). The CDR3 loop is CASSFLALNSPLHF. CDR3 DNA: TGTGCCAGCAGCTTTCTCGCACTTAATTCACCCCTCCACTTT.

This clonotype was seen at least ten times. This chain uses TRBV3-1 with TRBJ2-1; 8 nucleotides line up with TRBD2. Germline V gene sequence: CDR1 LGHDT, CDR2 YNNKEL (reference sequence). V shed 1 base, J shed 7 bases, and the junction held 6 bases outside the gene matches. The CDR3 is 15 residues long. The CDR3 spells CASSQGGGRGNEQFF. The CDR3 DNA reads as TGTGCCAGCAGCCAAGGCGGGGGGAGGGGAAATGAGCAGTTCTTC.

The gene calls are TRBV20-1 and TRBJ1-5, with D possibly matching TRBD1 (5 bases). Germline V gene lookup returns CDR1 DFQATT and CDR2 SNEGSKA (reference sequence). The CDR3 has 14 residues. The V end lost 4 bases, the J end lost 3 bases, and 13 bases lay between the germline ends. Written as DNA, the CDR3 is TGCAGTGCTATTTCTGGGGCCTCCAATCAGCCCCAGCATTTT. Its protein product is CSAISGASNQPQHF.

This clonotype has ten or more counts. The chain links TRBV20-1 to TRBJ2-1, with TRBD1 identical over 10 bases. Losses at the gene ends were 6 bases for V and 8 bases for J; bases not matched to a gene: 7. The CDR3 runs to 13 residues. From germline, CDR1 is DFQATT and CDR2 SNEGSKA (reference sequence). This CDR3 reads CSAPGQGTDEQFF. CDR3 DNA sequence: TGCAGTGCACCGGGACAGGGGACCGATGAGCAGTTCTTC.

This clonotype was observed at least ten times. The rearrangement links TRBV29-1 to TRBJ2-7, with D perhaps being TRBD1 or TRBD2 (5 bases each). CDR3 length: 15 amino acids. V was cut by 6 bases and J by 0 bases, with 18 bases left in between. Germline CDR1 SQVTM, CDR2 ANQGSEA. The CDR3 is CSVTPTGGYSYEQYF. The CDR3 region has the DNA TGCAGCGTGACCCCTACAGGAGGATACTCCTACGAGCAGTACTTC.

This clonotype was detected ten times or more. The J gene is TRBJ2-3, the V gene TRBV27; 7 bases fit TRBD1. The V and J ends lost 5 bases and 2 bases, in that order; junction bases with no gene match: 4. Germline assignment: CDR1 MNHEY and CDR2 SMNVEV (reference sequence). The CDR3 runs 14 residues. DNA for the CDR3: TGTGCCAGCAGTATCAGGGGGTCCACAGATACGCAGTATTTT. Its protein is CASSIRGSTDTQYF.

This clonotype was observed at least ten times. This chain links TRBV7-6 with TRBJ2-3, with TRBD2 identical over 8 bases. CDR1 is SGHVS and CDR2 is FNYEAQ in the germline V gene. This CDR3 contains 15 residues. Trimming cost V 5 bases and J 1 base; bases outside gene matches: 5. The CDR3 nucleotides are TGTGCCAGCAGCGAAGGGCGGGGGGGCACAGATACGCAGTATTTT. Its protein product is CASSEGRGGTDTQYF.

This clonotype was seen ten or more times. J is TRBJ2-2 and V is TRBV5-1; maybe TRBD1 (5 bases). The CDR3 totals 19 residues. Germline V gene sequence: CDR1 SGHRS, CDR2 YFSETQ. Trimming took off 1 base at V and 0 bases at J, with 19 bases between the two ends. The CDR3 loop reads CASSLLTGGTSTNTGELFF. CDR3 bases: TGCGCCAGCAGCTTGTTAACAGGCGGCACCTCAACGAACACCGGGGAGCTGTTTTTT.

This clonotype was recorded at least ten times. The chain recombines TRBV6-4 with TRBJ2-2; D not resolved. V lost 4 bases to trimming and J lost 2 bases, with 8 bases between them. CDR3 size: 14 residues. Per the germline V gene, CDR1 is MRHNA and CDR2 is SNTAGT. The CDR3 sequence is CASSGSANTGELFF. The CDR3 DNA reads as TGTGCCAGCAGTGGATCCGCAAACACCGGGGAGCTGTTTTTT.

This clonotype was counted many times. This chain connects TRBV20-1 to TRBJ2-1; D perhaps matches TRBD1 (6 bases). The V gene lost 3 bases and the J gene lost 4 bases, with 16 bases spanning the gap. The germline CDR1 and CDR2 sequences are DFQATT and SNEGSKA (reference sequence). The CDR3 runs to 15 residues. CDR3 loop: CSARMGQGWYNEQFF. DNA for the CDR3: TGCAGTGCTAGGATGGGGCAGGGGTGGTACAATGAGCAGTTCTTC.

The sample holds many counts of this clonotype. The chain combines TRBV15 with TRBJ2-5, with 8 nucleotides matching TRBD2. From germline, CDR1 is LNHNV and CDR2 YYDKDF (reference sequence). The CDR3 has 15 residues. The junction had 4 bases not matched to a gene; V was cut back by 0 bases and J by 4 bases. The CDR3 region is CATSRDQAGVETQYF. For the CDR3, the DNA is TGTGCCACCAGCAGAGATCAAGCGGGAGTAGAGACCCAGTACTTC. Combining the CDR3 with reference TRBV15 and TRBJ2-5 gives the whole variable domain DAMVIQNPRYQVTQFGKPVTLSCSQTLNHNVMYWYQQKSSQAPKLLFHYYDKDFNNEADTPDNFQSRRPNTSFCFLDIRSPGLGDTAMYLCATSRDQAGVETQYFGPGTRLLVL.

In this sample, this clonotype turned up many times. CDR3: CASSPMGNGEQYF. The CDR3 nucleotides read TGTGCCAGCTCACCAATGGGGAACGGCGAGCAGTACTTC. This chain uses TRBV18 with TRBJ2-7; no clear D. The germline gives CDR1 KGHSH, CDR2 LQKENI. The germline V and J ends were trimmed by 2 bases and 6 bases, with 11 bases remaining between them. The CDR3 is made up of 13 amino acids.

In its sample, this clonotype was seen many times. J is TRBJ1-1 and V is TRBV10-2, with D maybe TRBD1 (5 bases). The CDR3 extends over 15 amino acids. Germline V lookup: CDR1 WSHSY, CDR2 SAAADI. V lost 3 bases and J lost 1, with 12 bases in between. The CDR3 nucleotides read TGCGCCAGCAGTGATCGACAGAAACAGAACACTGAAGCTTTCTTT. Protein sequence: CASSDRQKQNTEAFF.

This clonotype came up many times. The CDR3 sequence: CASARDRNTEAFF. For the CDR3, the DNA is TGCGCCAGCGCACGGGACCGAAACACTGAAGCTTTCTTT. The chain couples TRBV5-1 to TRBJ1-1, with a weak D call TRBD1 (5 bases). CDR1 is SGHRS and CDR2 is YFSETQ in the germline V gene. The CDR3 length is 13 residues. V lost 7 bases and J lost 2, with 12 bases in between.